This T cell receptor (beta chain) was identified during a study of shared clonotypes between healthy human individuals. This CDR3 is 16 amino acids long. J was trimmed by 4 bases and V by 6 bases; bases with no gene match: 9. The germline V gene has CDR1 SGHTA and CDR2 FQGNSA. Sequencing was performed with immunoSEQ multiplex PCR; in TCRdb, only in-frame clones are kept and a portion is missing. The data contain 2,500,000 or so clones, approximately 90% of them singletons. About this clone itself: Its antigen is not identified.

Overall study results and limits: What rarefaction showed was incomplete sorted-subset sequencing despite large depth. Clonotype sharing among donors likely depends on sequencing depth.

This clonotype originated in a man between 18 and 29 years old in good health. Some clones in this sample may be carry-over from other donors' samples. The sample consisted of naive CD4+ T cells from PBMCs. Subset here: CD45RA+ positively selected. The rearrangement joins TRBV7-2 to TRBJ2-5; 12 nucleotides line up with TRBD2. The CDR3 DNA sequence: TGTGCCAGCAGTCGGAGACTAGCGGGAGCGGGAGAGACCCAGTACTTC. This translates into CASSRRLAGAGETQYF.